This T cell receptor (beta chain) was retrieved from a study of blood T cells in healthy people across ages. Findings and caveats of the study: Long-lived and aged donors differed, with more naive CD4+ cells and higher diversity in the long-lived.

It was with a sample-barcoded 5' primer and a J-beta primer mix that a second PCR of about 6 to 12 cycles was run. TCRdb recomputed calls from the 5' RACE reads with MiXCR, one row per CDR3 protein. The sample records 1.5 million to 2 million distinct CDR3 sequences, about 28% being singletons. The CDR3 loop spans 14 amino acids. V was pared by 7 bases and J by 10 bases, with 15 bases of the junction left unmatched. Germline CDR1 is SGHTA and CDR2 is FQGNSA. The table lists this clonotype with a few counts. Its antigen is not identified. This sequence was found in a woman in her twenties or thirties in good health. The sequenced material came from blood. The genes are TRBV7-2 and TRBJ1-2; TRBD1 agrees at 7 bases. The CDR3 reads CASTLLKGAPVYTF. CDR3 bases: TGTGCCAGCACCCTTTTGAAGGGGGCCCCAGTCTACACCTTC. The variable domain in full, completed from reference TRBV7-2 and TRBJ1-2, reads GAGVSQSPSNKVTEKGKDVELRCDPISGHTALYWYRQSLGQGLEFLIYFQGNSAPDKSGLPSDRFSAERTGGSVSTLTIQRTQQEDSAVYLCASTLLKGAPVYTFGSGTRLTVV.